Reported below is one TCR beta chain. This sample is part of a study of control samples from healthy donors and cancer patients. Clones were sequenced by immunoSEQ multiplex PCR, and TCRdb holds only the in-frame ones, with some missing. The sample includes 170,000 or so clones, 85% to 95% of them seen just once. The CDR3 runs to 14 residues. Trimming pared 3 bases from V and 0 bases from J, leaving 7 bases between. CDR1 and CDR2 (germline): SEHNR, FQNEAQ (reference sequence). The chain couples TRBV7-9 to TRBJ2-3; D uncertain. Sequenced material: blood. This clonotype was sampled from a woman aged 40 to 50 in good health. CDR3 loop: CASSFTLSTDTQYF. In DNA form, the CDR3 reads TGTGCCAGCAGCTTTACACTTAGCACAGATACGCAGTATTTT.